This T cell receptor (beta chain) is drawn from a study of blood T cell repertoires in COVID-19. Across the whole study: Donors in the United States, Italy and Spain gave samples during acute or convalescent COVID-19. Sample material is recorded as cDNA or gDNA derived from T cells, B-cell-depleted T cells, or PBMCs.

The CDR3 has 15 residues. Between the trimmed V and J ends, which lost 3 bases and 2 bases, there was a span of 13 bases. The germline V gene has CDR1 SGHTA and CDR2 FQGNSA. As processed by the authors: Amplification with reference gene primers provided the estimates of nucleated cell counts. Method: immunoSEQ multiplex PCR; TCRdb's copy keeps in-frame clones and lacks some. That table supplies the V and J calls and clone size; D and trimming were determined from the DNA. The repertoire holds around 150,000 clones, with roughly nine tenths as singletons. V gene TRBV7-2 combines with J gene TRBJ1-1; D remains ambiguous. The source material was peripheral blood. The origin of this receptor is a man aged 60 to 69 with acute or convalescent COVID-19. In DNA form, the CDR3 reads TGTGCCAGCAGCTTGAGAGGGAGAGGCAACACTGAAGCTTTCTTT. Translated: CASSLRGRGNTEAFF.